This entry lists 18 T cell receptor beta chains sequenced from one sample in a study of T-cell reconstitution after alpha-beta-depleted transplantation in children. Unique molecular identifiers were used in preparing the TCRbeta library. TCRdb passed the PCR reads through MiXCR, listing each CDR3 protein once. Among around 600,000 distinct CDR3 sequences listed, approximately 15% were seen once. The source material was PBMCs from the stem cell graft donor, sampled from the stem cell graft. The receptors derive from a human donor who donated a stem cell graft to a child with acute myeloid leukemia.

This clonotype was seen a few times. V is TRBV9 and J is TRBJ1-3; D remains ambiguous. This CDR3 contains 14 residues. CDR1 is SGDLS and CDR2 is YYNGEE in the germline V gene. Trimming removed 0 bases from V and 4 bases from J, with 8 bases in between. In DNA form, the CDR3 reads TGTGCCAGCAGCGTAGCCATTGAGGGAAACACCATATATTTT. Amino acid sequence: CASSVAIEGNTIYF.

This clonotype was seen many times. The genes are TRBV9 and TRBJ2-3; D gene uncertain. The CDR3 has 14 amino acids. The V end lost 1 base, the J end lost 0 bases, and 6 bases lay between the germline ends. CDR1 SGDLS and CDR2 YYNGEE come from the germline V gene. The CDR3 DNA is TGTGCCAGCAGCGTACGTGGGAGCACAGATACGCAGTATTTT. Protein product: CASSVRGSTDTQYF.

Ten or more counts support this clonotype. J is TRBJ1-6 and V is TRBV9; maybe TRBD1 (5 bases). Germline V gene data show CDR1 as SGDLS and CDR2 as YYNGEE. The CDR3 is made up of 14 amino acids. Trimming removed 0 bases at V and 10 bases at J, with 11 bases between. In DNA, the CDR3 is TGTGCCAGCAGCGTAGTTTCAGGGAGATCACCCCTCCACTTT. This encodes CASSVVSGRSPLHF.

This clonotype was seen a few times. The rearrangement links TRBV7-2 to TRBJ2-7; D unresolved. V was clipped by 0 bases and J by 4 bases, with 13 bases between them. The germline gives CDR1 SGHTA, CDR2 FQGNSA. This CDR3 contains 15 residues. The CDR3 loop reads CASSLASGSAYEQYV. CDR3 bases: TGTGCCAGCAGCTTAGCAAGTGGGTCAGCATACGAGCAGTACGTC.

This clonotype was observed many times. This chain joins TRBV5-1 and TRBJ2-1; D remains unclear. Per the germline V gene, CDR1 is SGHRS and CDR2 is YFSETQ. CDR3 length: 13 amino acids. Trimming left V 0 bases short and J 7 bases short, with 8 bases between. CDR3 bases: TGCGCCAGCAGCTTGGAGGGTAGGAATGAGCAGTTCTTC. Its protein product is CASSLEGRNEQFF. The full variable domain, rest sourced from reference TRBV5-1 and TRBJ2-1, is KAGVTQTPRYLIKTRGQQVTLSCSPISGHRSVSWYQQTPGQGLQFLFEYFSETQRNKGNFPGRFSGRQFSNSRSEMNVSTLELGDSALYLCASSLEGRNEQFFGPGTRLTVL.

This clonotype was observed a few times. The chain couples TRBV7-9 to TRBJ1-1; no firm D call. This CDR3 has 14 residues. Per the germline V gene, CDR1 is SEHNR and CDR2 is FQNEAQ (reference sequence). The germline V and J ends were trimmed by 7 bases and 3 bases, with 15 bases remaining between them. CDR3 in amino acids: CASTSGKGYTEAFF. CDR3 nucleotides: TGTGCCAGCACTTCCGGAAAGGGATACACTGAAGCTTTCTTT.

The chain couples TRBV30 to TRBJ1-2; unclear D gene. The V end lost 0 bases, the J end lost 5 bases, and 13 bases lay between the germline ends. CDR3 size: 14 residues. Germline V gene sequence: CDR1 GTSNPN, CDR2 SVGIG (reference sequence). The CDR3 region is CAWSVARYGYGYTF. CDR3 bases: TGTGCCTGGAGTGTAGCCAGGTATGGGTATGGCTACACCTTC. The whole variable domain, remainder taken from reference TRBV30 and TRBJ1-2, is SQTIHQWPATLVQPVGSPLSLECTVEGTSNPNLYWYRQAAGRGLQLLFYSVGIGQISSEVPQNLSASRPQDRQFILSSKKLLLSDSGFYLCAWSVARYGYGYTFGSGTRLTVV.

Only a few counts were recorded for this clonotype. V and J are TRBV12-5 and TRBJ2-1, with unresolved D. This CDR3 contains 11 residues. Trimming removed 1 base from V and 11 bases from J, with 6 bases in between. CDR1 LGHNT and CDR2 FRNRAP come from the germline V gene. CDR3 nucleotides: TGTGCTAGTGGTTTGGAGACAAAGCAGTTCTTC. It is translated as CASGLETKQFF.

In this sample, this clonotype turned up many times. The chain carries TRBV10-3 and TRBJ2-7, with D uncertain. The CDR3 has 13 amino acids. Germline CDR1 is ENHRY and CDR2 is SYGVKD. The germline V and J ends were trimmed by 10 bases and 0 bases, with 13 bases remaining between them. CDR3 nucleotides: TGTGCCACCGCGACTTCGGGCTCCTACGAGCAGTACTTC. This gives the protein CATATSGSYEQYF.

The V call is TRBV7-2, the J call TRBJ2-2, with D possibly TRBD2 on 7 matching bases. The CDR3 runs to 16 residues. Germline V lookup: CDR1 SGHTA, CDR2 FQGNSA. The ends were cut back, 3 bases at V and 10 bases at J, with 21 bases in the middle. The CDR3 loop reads CASSLEGRRGGLELFF. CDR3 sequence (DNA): TGTGCCAGCAGCTTGGAGGGAAGGAGGGGGGGCCTGGAGCTGTTTTTT.

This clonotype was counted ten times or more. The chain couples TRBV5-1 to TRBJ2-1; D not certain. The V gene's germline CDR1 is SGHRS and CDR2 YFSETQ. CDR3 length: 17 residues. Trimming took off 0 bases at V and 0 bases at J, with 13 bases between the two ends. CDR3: CASSLDTSISSYNEQFF. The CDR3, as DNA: TGCGCCAGCAGCTTGGACACGTCGATTAGCTCCTACAATGAGCAGTTCTTC.

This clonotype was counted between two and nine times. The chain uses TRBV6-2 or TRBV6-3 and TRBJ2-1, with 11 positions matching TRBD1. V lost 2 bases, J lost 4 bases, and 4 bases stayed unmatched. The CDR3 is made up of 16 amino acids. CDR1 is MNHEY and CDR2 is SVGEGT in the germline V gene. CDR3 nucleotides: TGTGCCAGCAGTTACATTGGGGACAGGGGGTACAATGAGCAGTTCTTC. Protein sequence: CASSYIGDRGYNEQFF.

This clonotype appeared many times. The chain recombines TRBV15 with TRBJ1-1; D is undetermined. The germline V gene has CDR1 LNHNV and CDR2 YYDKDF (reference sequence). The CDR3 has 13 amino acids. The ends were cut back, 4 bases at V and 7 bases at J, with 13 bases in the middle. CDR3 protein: CATSTGFVGEAFF. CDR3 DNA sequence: TGTGCCACCAGCACGGGGTTTGTGGGTGAAGCTTTCTTT.

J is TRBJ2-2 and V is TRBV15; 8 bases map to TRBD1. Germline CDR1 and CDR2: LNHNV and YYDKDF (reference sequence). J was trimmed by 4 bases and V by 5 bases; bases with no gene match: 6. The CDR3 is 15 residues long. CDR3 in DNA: TGTGCCACCAGCGAGGAGGGACAGGCCACCGGGGAGCTGTTTTTT. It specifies CATSEEGQATGELFF.

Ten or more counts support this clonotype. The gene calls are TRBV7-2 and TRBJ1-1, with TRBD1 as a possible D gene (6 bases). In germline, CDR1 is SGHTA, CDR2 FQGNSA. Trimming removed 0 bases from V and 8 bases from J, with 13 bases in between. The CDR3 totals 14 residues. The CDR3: CASSLALQGGEAFF. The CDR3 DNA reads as TGTGCCAGCAGCTTAGCGCTACAGGGCGGGGAAGCTTTCTTT. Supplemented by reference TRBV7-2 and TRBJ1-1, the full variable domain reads GAGVSQSPSNKVTEKGKDVELRCDPISGHTALYWYRQSLGQGLEFLIYFQGNSAPDKSGLPSDRFSAERTGGSVSTLTIQRTQQEDSAVYLCASSLALQGGEAFFGQGTRLTVV.

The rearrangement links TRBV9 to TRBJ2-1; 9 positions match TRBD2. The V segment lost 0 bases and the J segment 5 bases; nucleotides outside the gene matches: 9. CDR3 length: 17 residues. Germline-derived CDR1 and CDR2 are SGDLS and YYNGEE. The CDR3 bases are TGTGCCAGCAGCGTAGAGGGGAAACTAGCGGGTAACAATGAGCAGTTCTTC. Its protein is CASSVEGKLAGNNEQFF. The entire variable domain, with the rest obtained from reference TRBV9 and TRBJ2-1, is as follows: DSGVTQTPKHLITATGQRVTLRCSPRSGDLSVYWYQQSLDQGLQFLIQYYNGEERAKGNILERFSAQQFPDLHSELNLSSLELGDSALYFCASSVEGKLAGNNEQFFGPGTRLTVL.

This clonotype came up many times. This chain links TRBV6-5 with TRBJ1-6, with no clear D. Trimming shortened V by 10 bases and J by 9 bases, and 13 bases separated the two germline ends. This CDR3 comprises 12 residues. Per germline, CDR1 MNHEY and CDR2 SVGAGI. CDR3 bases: TGTGCCACCGGCCTTAGTAGTTCACCCCTCCACTTT. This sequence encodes CATGLSSSPLHF.

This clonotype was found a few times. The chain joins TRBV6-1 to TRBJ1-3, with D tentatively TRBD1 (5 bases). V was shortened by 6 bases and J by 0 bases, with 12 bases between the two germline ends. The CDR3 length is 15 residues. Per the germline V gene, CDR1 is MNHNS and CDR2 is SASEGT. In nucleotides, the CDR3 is TGTGCCAGCAGCCAACAGGTTCGCTCTGGAAACACCATATATTTT. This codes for CASSQQVRSGNTIYF.